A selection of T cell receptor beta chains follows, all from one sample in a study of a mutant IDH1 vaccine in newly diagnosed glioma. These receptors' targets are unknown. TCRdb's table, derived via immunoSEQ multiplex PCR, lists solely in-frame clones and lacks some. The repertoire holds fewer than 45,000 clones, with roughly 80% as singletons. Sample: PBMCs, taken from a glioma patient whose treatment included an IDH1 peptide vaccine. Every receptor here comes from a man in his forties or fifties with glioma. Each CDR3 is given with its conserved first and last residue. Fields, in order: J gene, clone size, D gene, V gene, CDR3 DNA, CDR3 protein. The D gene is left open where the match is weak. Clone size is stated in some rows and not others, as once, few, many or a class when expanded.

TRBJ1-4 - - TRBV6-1 TGTGCCAGCAGTGAAAGGGTGGACAGAGTTAATGAAAAACTGTTTTTT CASSERVDRVNEKLFF
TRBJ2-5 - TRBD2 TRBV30 TGTGCCTGGAATTTTCGCGGGGGGGCTGCAGAGACCCAGTACTTC CAWNFRGGAAETQYF
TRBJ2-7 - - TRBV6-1 TGTGCCAGCAGTGAAGCGCATCGCCACGAATTTTCGGGTTGGCAGTACTTC CASSEAHRHEFSGWQYF
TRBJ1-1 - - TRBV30 TGTGCCTGGACCCTAAACACTGAAGCTTTCTTT CAWTLNTEAFF
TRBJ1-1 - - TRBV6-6 TGTGCCAGCAGCAACAAAGAAGCTTTCTTT CASSNKEAFF
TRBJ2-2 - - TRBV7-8 TGTGCCAGCCAATCCCTTACCGGGGAGCTGTTTTTT CASQSLTGELFF
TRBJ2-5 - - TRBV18 TGTGCCAGCTCACAGCAACAAGAGACCCAGTACTTC CASSQQQETQYF
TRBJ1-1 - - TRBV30 TGTGCCTGGAGCCGCCAGGGGAACACTGAAGCTTTCTTT CAWSRQGNTEAFF
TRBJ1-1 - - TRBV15 TGTGCCACCAGCAGCGCCAAACGGGGGGCGACTGAAGCTTTCTTT CATSSAKRGATEAFF
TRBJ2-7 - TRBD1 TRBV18 TGTGCCAGCTCAGACGACAGGGGGCGCTACGAGCAGTACTTC CASSDDRGRYEQYF
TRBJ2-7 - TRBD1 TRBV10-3 TGTGCCATCAGCGGACCCTCGACAGGGGCCTACGAGCAGTACTTC CAISGPSTGAYEQYF
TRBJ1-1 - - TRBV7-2 TGTGCCAGCACCAGGGACATGGGCACTGAAGCTTTCTTT CASTRDMGTEAFF
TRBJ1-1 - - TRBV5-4 TGTGCCAGCAGCAAGCCGACCTCCACGGGGACTGAAGCTTTCTTT CASSKPTSTGTEAFF
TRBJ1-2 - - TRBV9 TGTGCCAGCATTGGCGAATCGGGGGGCTACACCTTC CASIGESGGYTF
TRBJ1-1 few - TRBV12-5 TGTGCTAGTGGTTTATCGGGGAACACTGAAGCTTTCTTT CASGLSGNTEAFF
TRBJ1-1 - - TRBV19 TGTGCCAGTAGTATACAGGGTGTGCACACTGAAGCTTTCTTT CASSIQGVHTEAFF
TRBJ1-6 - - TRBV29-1 TGCAGCGTTAGTTCCTCAGGCAATTCACCCCTCCACTTT CSVSSSGNSPLHF
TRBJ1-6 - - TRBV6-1 TGTGCCAGCGATGAACCTTATAATTCACCCCTCCACTTT CASDEPYNSPLHF
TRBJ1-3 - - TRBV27 TGTGCCAGCAGTTACCGGGGGAACTCTGGAAACACCATATATTTT CASSYRGNSGNTIYF
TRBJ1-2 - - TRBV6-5 TGTGCCAGCAGTCCCGACACAATGTATGGCTACACCTTC CASSPDTMYGYTF
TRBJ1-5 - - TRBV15 TGTGCCACCAGCAGAGGCTGGGAACATCAGCCCCAGCATTTT CATSRGWEHQPQHF
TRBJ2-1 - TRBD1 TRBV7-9 TGTGCCAGCAGCTTGGGGACAGGGAGGGATGAGCAGTTCTTC CASSLGTGRDEQFF
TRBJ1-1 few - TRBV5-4 TGTGCCAGCAGCTTGAAAGGCATTAGAAACACTGAAGCTTTCTTT CASSLKGIRNTEAFF
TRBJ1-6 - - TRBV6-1 TGTGCCAGCAGTGAAGCCAGGGCTGGGTCACCCCTCCACTTT CASSEARAGSPLHF
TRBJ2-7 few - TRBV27 TGTGCCAGCAGCACACCTCCGGGCGAGCAGTACTTC CASSTPPGEQYF
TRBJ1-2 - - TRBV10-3 TGTGCCATCACCGACGGGGATAACTATGGCTACACCTTC CAITDGDNYGYTF
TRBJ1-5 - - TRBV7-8 TGTGCCAGCAGCACAAAAGTGCAGCCCCAGCATTTT CASSTKVQPQHF
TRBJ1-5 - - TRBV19 TGTGCCAGTAGTATAGAAAGTGCAAATCAGCCCCAGCATTTT CASSIESANQPQHF
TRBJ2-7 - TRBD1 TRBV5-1 TGCGCCAGCAGCTCGGCGCCCGGGACAGACTACGAGCAGTACTTC CASSSAPGTDYEQYF
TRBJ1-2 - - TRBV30 TGTGCCTGGACCCCAGCTAACTATGGCTACACCTTC CAWTPANYGYTF
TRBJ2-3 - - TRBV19 TGTGCCAGCCGATTCCGGGACTTCAGAGATACGCAGTATTTT CASRFRDFRDTQYF
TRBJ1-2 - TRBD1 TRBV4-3 TGCGCCAGCAGCCTGGACAGGGATGTGAACTATGGCTACACCTTC CASSLDRDVNYGYTF
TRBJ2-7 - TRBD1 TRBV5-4 TGTGCCAGCAGCGGAAATACAGGGGGAGAGCAGTACTTC CASSGNTGGEQYF
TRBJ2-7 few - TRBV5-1 TGCGCCAGCAGCGGGGACCTCAGCTCCTACGAGCAGTACTTC CASSGDLSSYEQYF
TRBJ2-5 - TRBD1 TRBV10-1 TGCGCCAGCAGCTTGACAGGGGGGGTTTTACAAAGACAAGAGACCCAGTACTTC CASSLTGGVLQRQETQYF
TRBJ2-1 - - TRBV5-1 TGCGCCAGCAGCTCGGAAGGACATGGAATCGGGGAGCAGTTCTTC CASSSEGHGIGEQFF
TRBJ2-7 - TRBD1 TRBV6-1 TGTGCCAGCAGTGGCCGACAGGGAAGAGGCTACGAGCAGTACTTC CASSGRQGRGYEQYF
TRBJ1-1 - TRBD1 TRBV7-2 TGTGCCAGCAGCTTATCGGGGACAGGGAACACTGAAGCTTTCTTT CASSLSGTGNTEAFF
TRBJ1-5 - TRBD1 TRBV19 TGTGCCAGTAGTCCTCGACAGGGAAGAAGTCAGCCCCAGCATTTT CASSPRQGRSQPQHF
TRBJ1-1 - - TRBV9 TGTGCCAGCAGCGTTAAAGGGAACACTGAAGCTTTCTTT CASSVKGNTEAFF
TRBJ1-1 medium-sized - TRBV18 TGTGCCAGCTCACCTGGAGGGCCCTACACTGAAGCTTTCTTT CASSPGGPYTEAFF
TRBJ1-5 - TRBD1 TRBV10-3 TGTGCCATCAGTGTGGGACAGGAAAATCAGCCCCAGCATTTT CAISVGQENQPQHF
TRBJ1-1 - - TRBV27 TGTGCCAGCAGTTCCTCAGGGGACACTGAAGCTTTCTTT CASSSSGDTEAFF
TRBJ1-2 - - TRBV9 TGTGCCAGCAGCAAGACCCGACAGGCGGAGGGCTACACCTTC CASSKTRQAEGYTF
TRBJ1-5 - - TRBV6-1 TGTGCCAGCAGTGAAGGGCTCCCAGGGCCTGGACAGCCCCAGCATTTT CASSEGLPGPGQPQHF
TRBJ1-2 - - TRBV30 TGTGCCTGGAGTGTACTGGGAAGACAGAATGGCTACACCTTC CAWSVLGRQNGYTF
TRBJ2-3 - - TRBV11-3 TGTGCCAGCAGCCCAGGATCCGGTGTGCTAGATACGCAGTATTTT CASSPGSGVLDTQYF
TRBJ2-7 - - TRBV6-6 TGTGCCAGCATCTTAAACCCAGGCTACCCGATCTACGAGCAGTACTTC CASILNPGYPIYEQYF
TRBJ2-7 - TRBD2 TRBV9 TGTGCCAGCAGCCCTACCGGGGGGGCCGGCGAGCAGTACTTC CASSPTGGAGEQYF
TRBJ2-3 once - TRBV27 TGTGCCAGCAGTTTCTCGACAGGGACTATGGATACGCAGTATTTT CASSFSTGTMDTQYF
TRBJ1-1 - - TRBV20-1 TGCAGTGCTCGCGGCGGCACTGAAGCTTTCTTT CSARGGTEAFF
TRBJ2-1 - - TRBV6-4 TGTGCCAGCAGTAGCCTTGACGGTGGAAATGAGCAGTTCTTC CASSSLDGGNEQFF
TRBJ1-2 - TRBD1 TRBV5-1 TGCGCCAGCAGCTACGCTCCGGGACAGGGAGGACGCGGCTACACCTTC CASSYAPGQGGRGYTF
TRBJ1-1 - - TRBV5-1 TGCGCCAGCACATTCACTAGGGACACTGAAGCTTTCTTT CASTFTRDTEAFF
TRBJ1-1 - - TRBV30 TGTGCCTGGAGTAACCAGGCGAACACTGAAGCTTTCTTT CAWSNQANTEAFF
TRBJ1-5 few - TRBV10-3 TGTGCCATCAGTGACGGGCGGGGGGGGAGTCAGCCCCAGCATTTT CAISDGRGGSQPQHF
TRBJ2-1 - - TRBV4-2 TGTGCCAGCAGCCAAGGAGAGAGAGGCAATGAGCAGTTCTTC CASSQGERGNEQFF
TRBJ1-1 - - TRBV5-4 TGTGCCAGCAGCGTGGGAGGTGCTTACGACACTGAAGCTTTCTTT CASSVGGAYDTEAFF